A single sample gave rise to the 15 T cell receptor beta chains below, sequenced in a study of technical replicates of blood from a handful of donors. Method: immunoSEQ multiplex PCR; TCRdb's copy keeps in-frame clones and lacks some. Among under 75,000 clones listed, around 85% were seen once. Sequencing was done on a sample of PBMCs. The receptors were gathered from a human donor in good health. Some clones in this sample may be carry-over from other donors' samples.

The V gene is TRBV6-1, the J gene TRBJ2-5; 11 bases match TRBD1. J was trimmed by 5 bases and V by 8 bases; bases with no gene match: 4. This CDR3 comprises 13 residues. Germline V lookup: CDR1 MNHNS, CDR2 SASEGT. This CDR3 is CASDWDRGETQYF. The CDR3, as DNA: TGTGCCAGCGACTGGGACAGGGGGGAGACCCAGTACTTC.

This rearrangement joins TRBV5-1 to TRBJ2-7; tentatively, D is TRBD2 (5 bases). The germline V and J ends were trimmed by 0 bases and 6 bases, with 7 bases remaining between them. This CDR3 region has 12 residues. CDR1 is SGHRS, CDR2 YFSETQ, per germline. This CDR3 is CASSLVRGEQYF. DNA for the CDR3: TGCGCCAGCAGCTTGGTCCGGGGCGAGCAGTACTTC.

The chain carries TRBV5-6 and TRBJ1-2, with 9 bases identical to TRBD1. CDR1 and CDR2 from the germline V gene are SGHDT and YYEEEE. Losses at the gene ends were 5 bases for V and 3 bases for J; bases not matched to a gene: 8. CDR3 length: 15 amino acids. Written as DNA, the CDR3 is TGTGCCAGCAGAGCCGGACAGGGGCCTTACTATGGCTACACCTTC. Translating it yields CASRAGQGPYYGYTF. The full variable domain, completed using reference TRBV5-6 and TRBJ1-2, is DAGVTQSPTHLIKTRGQQVTLRCSPKSGHDTVSWYQQALGQGPQFIFQYYEEEERQRGNFPDRFSGHQFPNYSSELNVNALLLGDSALYLCASRAGQGPYYGYTFGSGTRLTVV.

The chain carries TRBV4-2 and TRBJ1-2; 8 nucleotides align to TRBD1. The CDR3 runs to 15 residues. V was clipped by 0 bases and J by 7 bases; unmatched bases: 7. Per germline, CDR1 LGHNA and CDR2 YNFKEQ. As DNA, the CDR3 is TGTGCCAGCAGCCAAGAGGGCGGGACAGGAAGTGGCTACACCTTC. Its translation: CASSQEGGTGSGYTF.

The chain has TRBV7-2 and TRBJ2-1, with 8 bases that match TRBD2. V gave up 1 base and J gave up 10 bases; unmatched junction bases: 15. Germline V gene lookup returns CDR1 SGHTA and CDR2 FQGNSA. The CDR3 has 17 amino acids. In nucleotides, the CDR3 is TGTGCCAGCAGCTTAGTTGCTTCCGGGACTAGAATGCGGGAGCAGTTCTTC. Translation: CASSLVASGTRMREQFF.

This clone occurred many times. This chain links TRBV7-2 with TRBJ1-1, with 12 bases identical to TRBD1. J gave up 5 bases and V 6 bases, and 16 bases lay outside the gene matches. Germline CDR1 is SGHTA and CDR2 is FQGNSA. This CDR3 comprises 18 residues. This chain's CDR3 is CASSPYSRDRGLYTEAFF. The CDR3 nucleotides are TGTGCCAGCAGTCCCTATTCACGGGACAGGGGGCTTTATACTGAAGCTTTCTTT.

The rearrangement joins TRBV7-8 to TRBJ1-1, with D tentatively TRBD1 (5 bases). CDR1 is SGHVS, CDR2 FQNEAQ, per germline. This CDR3 comprises 14 residues. Trimming cost V 7 bases and J 4 bases, with 16 bases left between them. CDR3 nucleotide sequence: TGTGCCAGCACCCAAGCTTATAGGGGCACTGAAGCTTTCTTT. Protein sequence: CASTQAYRGTEAFF. Combining the CDR3 with reference TRBV7-8 and TRBJ1-1 gives the whole variable domain GAGVSQSPRYKVAKRGQDVALRCDPISGHVSLFWYQQALGQGPEFLTYFQNEAQLDKSGLPSDRFFAERPEGSVSTLKIQRTQQEDSAVYLCASTQAYRGTEAFFGQGTRLTVV.

The rearrangement uses TRBV30 and TRBJ2-4; TRBD1 aligns across 8 bases. The V and J ends lost 5 bases and 7 bases, in that order; junction bases with no gene match: 10. The CDR3 extends over 14 amino acids. The germline gives CDR1 GTSNPN, CDR2 SVGIG (reference sequence). The CDR3 nucleotides read TGTGCCTGGGCCCCCGGACAGGGTAGGAACATTCAGTACTTC. Translated: CAWAPGQGRNIQYF.

This clone was seen once. The J gene is TRBJ2-2, the V gene TRBV7-9; 8 positions agree with TRBD2. Germline V CDR1 and CDR2: SEHNR, FQNEAQ (reference sequence). This CDR3 spans 17 amino acids. V trimming: 2 bases; J trimming: 0 bases; junction bases outside the gene matches: 5. The CDR3 DNA reads as TGTGCCAGCAGCTTACCCGGGGGGGGATCGAACACCGGGGAGCTGTTTTTT. Protein sequence: CASSLPGGGSNTGELFF.

The rearrangement joins TRBV6-6 to TRBJ1-1, with D perhaps matching TRBD1 (6 bases). Trimming removed 6 bases at V and 4 bases at J, with 12 bases between. This CDR3 has 13 residues. Germline-derived CDR1 and CDR2 are MNHNY and SVGAGI (reference sequence). The CDR3 region is CASSRTGSTEAFF. The CDR3 nucleotides read TGTGCCAGCAGCAGAACAGGGTCCACTGAAGCTTTCTTT.

The chain employs TRBV18 and TRBJ1-5, with D perhaps matching TRBD1 (5 bases). The CDR3 is 15 residues long. The germline V gene has CDR1 KGHSH and CDR2 LQKENI. V was cut by 3 bases and J by 9 bases, with 18 bases left in between. Here the CDR3 reads CASSPTDGRAGPQHF. The CDR3 nucleotides read TGTGCCAGCTCACCCACGGACGGCAGGGCAGGGCCCCAGCATTTT.

CDR3 sequence: CSVWGGYEQYF. DNA for the CDR3: TGCAGCGTATGGGGGGGGTACGAGCAGTACTTC. The chain links TRBV29-1 to TRBJ2-7, with TRBD2 identical over 7 bases. The V and J ends lost 6 bases and 4 bases, in that order; junction bases with no gene match: 3. The CDR3 length is 11 residues. From germline, CDR1 is SQVTM and CDR2 ANQGSEA.

This sequence joins TRBV10-2 and TRBJ2-7, with 8 bases that match TRBD1. CDR1 and CDR2 (germline): WSHSY, SAAADI. This CDR3 spans 14 amino acids. Losses at the gene ends were 4 bases for V and 1 base for J; bases not matched to a gene: 3. CDR3 sequence (DNA): TGCGCCAGCAGTGCGACAGGGGCTTCCTACGAGCAGTACTTC. Its protein is CASSATGASYEQYF.

This chain links TRBV19 with TRBJ1-5, with 12 bases matching TRBD1. This CDR3 is built from 14 residues. V was pared by 8 bases and J by 6 bases, with 5 bases of the junction left unmatched. CDR1 is LNHDA and CDR2 is SQIVND in the germline V gene (reference sequence). This CDR3 is CASSGTGGPQPQHF. DNA for the CDR3: TGTGCCAGTTCCGGGACAGGGGGCCCTCAGCCCCAGCATTTT. The whole variable domain, filled in from reference TRBV19 and TRBJ1-5, reads DGGITQSPKYLFRKEGQNVTLSCEQNLNHDAMYWYRQDPGQGLRLIYYSQIVNDFQKGDIAEGYSVSREKKESFPLTVTSAQKNPTAFYLCASSGTGGPQPQHFGDGTRLSIL.

The chain recombines TRBV5-1 with TRBJ2-3; a weak D match, TRBD2 (7 bases). CDR1 is SGHRS, CDR2 YFSETQ, per germline. V was shortened by 4 bases and J by 4 bases, with 16 bases between the two germline ends. The CDR3 totals 15 residues. CDR3 sequence (DNA): TGCGCCAGCAGCCATGGGGGGGCCCAGGCAGATACGCAGTATTTT. Amino acids: CASSHGGAQADTQYF.